This entry lists 29 T cell receptor beta chains sequenced from one sample in a study of CD8 T cells in Susac syndrome. Random hexamers were used to reverse transcribe roughly 0.5 to 1 ug of RNA. One entry per CDR3 protein, called by TCRdb with MiXCR from the immunoSEQ multiplex PCR reads. The sample carries 200,000 to 250,000 distinct CDR3 sequences, 95% recorded once. The sample consisted of CD4+ T cells from PBMCs. Receptor source: a human donor with multiple sclerosis.

The rearrangement joins TRBV27 to TRBJ1-6, with TRBD1 matching over 11 bases. This CDR3 region has 13 residues. V trimming: 4 bases; J trimming: 10 bases; junction bases outside the gene matches: 0. From germline, CDR1 is MNHEY and CDR2 SMNVEV (reference sequence). CDR3 amino acids: CASSWTGGSPLHF. DNA of the CDR3: TGTGCCAGCAGTTGGACAGGGGGCTCACCCCTCCACTTT.

This chain uses TRBV7-2 with TRBJ2-1; no reliable D call. The CDR3 runs to 13 residues. V gave up 4 bases and J gave up 9 bases, with 13 bases separating them. Germline CDR1 and CDR2: SGHTA and FQGNSA. Written as DNA, the CDR3 is TGTGCCAGCAGCTGGAAAGTGGGAAGTGAGCAGTTCTTC. Its translation is CASSWKVGSEQFF. The entire variable domain, with the rest obtained from reference TRBV7-2 and TRBJ2-1, is as follows: GAGVSQSPSNKVTEKGKDVELRCDPISGHTALYWYRQSLGQGLEFLIYFQGNSAPDKSGLPSDRFSAERTGGSVSTLTIQRTQQEDSAVYLCASSWKVGSEQFFGPGTRLTVL.

V is TRBV5-1 and J is TRBJ2-6; D may be TRBD2 (6 bases). Trimming left V 4 bases short and J 0 bases short, with 17 bases between. This CDR3 spans 18 amino acids. Germline assignment: CDR1 SGHRS and CDR2 YFSETQ. The DNA of the CDR3 is TGCGCCAGCAGCCCCTCCACTAGCACCAACTCTGGGGCCAACGTCCTGACTTTC. This codes for CASSPSTSTNSGANVLTF.

The chain carries TRBV7-3 and TRBJ1-5; D is ambiguous. Between the trimmed V and J ends, which lost 5 bases and 3 bases, there was a span of 11 bases. Germline V gene lookup returns CDR1 SGHTA and CDR2 FQGTGA. CDR3 size: 14 residues. CDR3 bases: TGTGCCAGCAGCCTATACACGTACAATCAGCCCCAGCATTTT. It translates to CASSLYTYNQPQHF. The entire variable domain, with the rest obtained from reference TRBV7-3 and TRBJ1-5, is as follows: GAGVSQTPSNKVTEKGKYVELRCDPISGHTALYWYRQSLGQGPEFLIYFQGTGAADDSGLPNDRFFAVRPEGSVSTLKIQRTERGDSAVYLCASSLYTYNQPQHFGDGTRLSIL.

This sequence joins TRBV27 and TRBJ1-2; D call uncertain. Germline loops: CDR1 MNHEY, CDR2 SMNVEV (reference sequence). With 3 bases removed from V and 2 bases from J, the gap between germline ends came to 10 bases. The CDR3 has 14 amino acids. The CDR3 sequence is CASSFLGGNYGYTF. The CDR3 region has the DNA TGTGCCAGCAGTTTTTTGGGTGGAAACTATGGCTACACCTTC.

The chain uses TRBV20-1 and TRBJ2-2, with 7 bases matching TRBD2. The CDR3 is 12 residues long. Germline V gene sequence: CDR1 DFQATT, CDR2 SNEGSKA (reference sequence). The V gene end was trimmed by 7 bases and the J gene end by 8 bases; junction bases not matched to a gene: 7. The CDR3 loop is CSVRLSGGELFF. DNA for the CDR3: TGCAGTGTCAGACTTAGCGGGGGGGAGCTGTTTTTT.

The chain has TRBV2 and TRBJ1-5; 10 nucleotides align to TRBD1. The germline CDR1 and CDR2 sequences are SNHLY and FYNNEI. This CDR3 has 13 residues. J lost 6 bases, V lost 7 bases, and 3 bases had no gene match. In DNA form, the CDR3 reads TGTGCCAGCAATGACAGGGGGCTTCAGCCCCAGCATTTT. This gives the protein CASNDRGLQPQHF.

This rearrangement joins TRBV5-1 to TRBJ1-1; D uncertain. Per the germline V gene, CDR1 is SGHRS and CDR2 is YFSETQ. The CDR3 totals 14 residues. Trimming shortened V by 4 bases and J by 2 bases, and 12 bases separated the two germline ends. The CDR3 DNA follows: TGCGCCAGCAGCGACACCTCGGGTAACACTGAAGCTTTCTTT. Protein sequence: CASSDTSGNTEAFF. The variable domain in full, with the rest retrieved from reference TRBV5-1 and TRBJ1-1, is KAGVTQTPRYLIKTRGQQVTLSCSPISGHRSVSWYQQTPGQGLQFLFEYFSETQRNKGNFPGRFSGRQFSNSRSEMNVSTLELGDSALYLCASSDTSGNTEAFFGQGTRLTVV.

Only a few counts were recorded for this clonotype. This chain uses TRBV20-1 with TRBJ2-3; 8 positions match TRBD2. This CDR3 comprises 14 residues. V shed 5 bases and J 1 base; nucleotides not matched to a gene: 5. Germline loops: CDR1 DFQATT, CDR2 SNEGSKA (reference sequence). This chain's CDR3 is CSAPTRGGTDTQYF. The CDR3, as DNA: TGCAGTGCTCCGACGCGGGGGGGCACAGATACGCAGTATTTT.

The chain carries TRBV29-1 and TRBJ2-5; 7 bases match TRBD1. This CDR3 contains 12 residues. The J segment lost 2 bases and the V segment lost 5 bases, leaving 2 bases of the junction unmatched. The germline V gene has CDR1 SQVTM and CDR2 ANQGSEA. The CDR3 is CSVLTGQETQYF. In nucleotides, the CDR3 is TGCAGCGTTTTGACAGGGCAAGAGACCCAGTACTTC. Filled out from reference TRBV29-1 and TRBJ2-5, the complete variable domain reads SAVISQKPSRDICQRGTSLTIQCQVDSQVTMMFWYRQQPGQSLTLIATANQGSEATYESGFVIDKFPISRPNLTFSTLTVSNMSPEDSSIYLCSVLTGQETQYFGPGTRLLVL.

The sample holds one count of this clonotype. This chain joins TRBV12-3 or TRBV12-4 and TRBJ1-6, with no clear D. Deletions cut 6 bases from V and 7 bases from J, with 16 bases between. The CDR3 covers 15 residues. In nucleotides, the CDR3 is TGTGCCAGCAGAGAAACACGGTCGGGGAATTCACCCCTCCACTTT. It yields the protein CASRETRSGNSPLHF.

The chain is built from TRBV29-1 and TRBJ2-5; D is uncertain. This CDR3 region has 12 residues. With 4 bases removed from V and 3 bases from J, the gap between germline ends came to 9 bases. Germline loops: CDR1 SQVTM, CDR2 ANQGSEA. CDR3 nucleotides: TGCAGCGTTGCTAGGCTAGAAGAGACCCAGTACTTC. This translates into CSVARLEETQYF.

The chain couples TRBV5-1 to TRBJ2-7, with 7 bases fitting TRBD2. The CDR3 runs 14 residues. The germline CDR1 and CDR2 sequences are SGHRS and YFSETQ. The V gene end was trimmed by 6 bases and the J gene end by 3 bases; junction bases not matched to a gene: 9. The DNA of the CDR3 is TGCGCCAGCACCCCAGTCGGGGGGATCTACGAGCAGTACTTC. This codes for CASTPVGGIYEQYF.

V gene TRBV5-6 combines with J gene TRBJ1-2, with D unclear. Per the germline V gene, CDR1 is SGHDT and CDR2 is YYEEEE. Trimming took 0 bases from V and 6 from J, leaving 9 bases between them. The CDR3 is made up of 13 amino acids. Written as DNA, the CDR3 is TGTGCCAGCAGCTTGGATCCGGGGAATGGCTACACCTTC. Its translation: CASSLDPGNGYTF.

V is TRBV12-3 or TRBV12-4 and J is TRBJ1-2, with 7 bases that match TRBD1. J lost 2 bases, V lost 0 bases, and 3 bases had no gene match. The CDR3 extends over 15 amino acids. CDR3 sequence reads: CASSLATGYNYGYTF. The DNA for the CDR3 is TGTGCCAGCAGTTTAGCGACAGGGTACAACTATGGCTACACCTTC.

The chain links TRBV6-5 to TRBJ1-2; tentatively, D is TRBD1 (5 bases). CDR3 length: 14 residues. Trimming stripped 6 bases from V and 2 bases from J, with 13 bases between. Germline CDR1 is MNHEY and CDR2 is SVGAGI. The DNA of the CDR3 is TGTGCCAGCAGCCACCAGGGCCGGAACTATGGCTACACCTTC. Residues: CASSHQGRNYGYTF.

The V gene is TRBV5-1, the J gene TRBJ1-6, with D unclear. V gave up 0 bases and J gave up 4 bases, with 5 bases separating them. The germline CDR1 and CDR2 sequences are SGHRS and YFSETQ. CDR3 length: 14 residues. CDR3 in amino acids: CASSLDSYNSPLHF. The CDR3 coding sequence is TGCGCCAGCAGCTTGGACAGTTATAATTCACCCCTCCACTTT.

The rearrangement joins TRBV20-1 to TRBJ2-3, with 7 positions matching TRBD1. This CDR3 region has 15 residues. V shed 2 bases and J 3 bases; nucleotides not matched to a gene: 8. Germline values: CDR1 DFQATT, CDR2 SNEGSKA (reference sequence). As DNA, the CDR3 is TGCAGTGCTAGAAGAGGGGGCCTGAGGACAGATACGCAGTATTTT. Translation: CSARRGGLRTDTQYF.

The rearrangement uses TRBV6-4 and TRBJ2-3; 7 bases agree with TRBD2. This CDR3 is 14 amino acids long. The V segment lost 7 bases and the J segment 2 bases; nucleotides outside the gene matches: 6. The germline CDR1 and CDR2 sequences are MRHNA and SNTAGT. Here the CDR3 reads CASNWTRDTDTQYF. The CDR3 nucleotides read TGTGCCAGCAACTGGACTAGGGACACAGATACGCAGTATTTT.

V is TRBV12-3 or TRBV12-4 and J is TRBJ2-7; 10 nucleotides line up with TRBD2. The ends lost 7 bases at V and 2 bases at J; junction bases unmatched: 5. This CDR3 is built from 14 residues. The CDR3 protein is CASKPGLAAYEQYF. The CDR3 region has the DNA TGTGCCAGCAAACCAGGACTAGCGGCCTACGAGCAGTACTTC.

J is TRBJ1-6 and V is TRBV2, with 9 nucleotides matching TRBD1. Germline CDR1 reads SNHLY; CDR2 reads FYNNEI. The CDR3 contains 16 residues. Unmatched junction bases numbered 8, after V lost 6 bases and J lost 5 bases. The CDR3 DNA reads as TGTGCCAGCAGACCCACGGACAGGGGCAATAATTCACCCCTCCACTTT. Its translation: CASRPTDRGNNSPLHF. Full variable domain (outside the CDR3, taken from reference TRBV2 and TRBJ1-6): EPEVTQTPSHQVTQMGQEVILRCVPISNHLYFYWYRQILGQKVEFLVSFYNNEISEKSEIFDDQFSVERPDGSNFTLKIRSTKLEDSAMYFCASRPTDRGNNSPLHFGNGTRLTVT.

The CDR3 sequence: CASSFRGINTEAFF. Here the CDR3 DNA reads TGTGCCAGCAGCTTTAGGGGGATTAACACTGAAGCTTTCTTT. The chain carries TRBV5-4 and TRBJ1-1; tentatively, D is TRBD1 (6 bases). Deletions cut 2 bases from V and 2 bases from J, with 10 bases between. CDR1 and CDR2 from the germline V gene are SGHNT and YYREEE (reference sequence). The CDR3 runs 14 residues.

J is TRBJ2-1 and V is TRBV9; 9 positions match TRBD1. V lost 5 bases, J lost 2 bases, and 5 bases stayed unmatched. This CDR3 comprises 15 residues. The germline V gene has CDR1 SGDLS and CDR2 YYNGEE. CDR3 nucleotides: TGTGCCAGCAGTGGCGGGACAGGGACCTACAATGAGCAGTTCTTC. It is translated as CASSGGTGTYNEQFF.

This chain connects TRBV29-1 to TRBJ2-3; tentative D call: TRBD1 (5 bases). CDR3 length equals 14 residues. CDR1 and CDR2 (germline): SQVTM, ANQGSEA. V shed 2 bases and J shed 1 base, with 10 bases lying between them. As DNA, the CDR3 is TGCAGCGTTGAATGGGGCCGAGGCACAGATACGCAGTATTTT. Residues: CSVEWGRGTDTQYF.

V is TRBV4-1 and J is TRBJ2-1; D might be TRBD2 (5 bases). Germline V gene lookup returns CDR1 MGHRA and CDR2 YSYEKL. The CDR3 spans 16 residues. V was clipped by 4 bases and J by 0 bases, with 13 bases between them. The CDR3 reads CASSRLEGVSYNEQFF. CDR3 DNA: TGCGCCAGCAGCCGGCTTGAGGGAGTCTCCTACAATGAGCAGTTCTTC.

V is TRBV3-1 and J is TRBJ1-5; D is ambiguous. V was pared by 5 bases and J by 7 bases, with 9 bases between. This CDR3 is 12 amino acids long. Germline V gives CDR1 LGHDT, CDR2 YNNKEL (reference sequence). CDR3: CASSAGRQPQHF. The CDR3 DNA reads TGTGCCAGCAGCGCGGGTCGCCAGCCCCAGCATTTT.

The V gene is TRBV12-3 or TRBV12-4, the J gene TRBJ1-2; D gene unclear. Trimming took 2 bases from V and 3 from J, leaving 4 bases between them. The CDR3 sequence is 12 residues long. Here the CDR3 reads CASSLRDYGYTF. The CDR3 bases are TGTGCCAGCAGTTTAAGGGACTATGGCTACACCTTC.

The chain recombines TRBV29-1 with TRBJ2-5; 8 nucleotides agree with TRBD1. CDR3 length equals 11 residues. After removal of 7 bases from V and 5 bases from J, the junction contained 3 bases not matched to a gene. The germline CDR1 and CDR2 sequences are SQVTM and ANQGSEA. The CDR3 DNA follows: TGCAGCGGGCGGACAGGGGAGACCCAGTACTTC. Translated, it gives CSGRTGETQYF.

The chain combines TRBV20-1 with TRBJ1-5; D unresolved. Germline lookup yields CDR1 DFQATT and CDR2 SNEGSKA (reference sequence). The CDR3 length is 13 residues. Trimming took 0 bases from V and 4 from J, leaving 7 bases between them. The CDR3 DNA reads as TGCAGTGCTAGAGACAGTCGAAATCAGCCCCAGCATTTT. It specifies CSARDSRNQPQHF.